The source of this T cell receptor (beta chain) is a study of Ad26.COV2.S vaccination and SARS-CoV-2 variants. The germline V and J ends were trimmed by 3 bases and 1 base, with 6 bases remaining between them. CDR1 is MNHNS and CDR2 is SASEGT in the germline V gene. The CDR3 spans 13 residues. With regard to this clone: The antigen is not known.

Study results and caveats: Measures of TCR breadth and depth may have fallen short of total T cell responses.

TCRdb's table, derived via immunoSEQ multiplex PCR, lists solely in-frame clones and lacks some. The sample yields about 400,000 clones, 83% seen once. The treatment: 15 to 20 received Ad26.COV2.S at low or high dose, single or two shots; about 5 received placebo; per-sample allocation not given. The study sampled participants on day 63 after the first vaccine or placebo injection. Boston hosted the donor, who was an adult aged 18-55 years. This receptor was identified in a person between 18 and 59 years old who received the Ad26.COV2.S COVID-19 vaccine or a placebo. The source material was peripheral blood, sampled in a trial of Ad26.COV2.S vaccine versus placebo. This chain joins TRBV6-1 and TRBJ1-2; no reliable D call. CDR3 loop: CASSEGFNYGYTF. The CDR3 DNA follows: TGTGCCAGCAGTGAGGGTTTTAACTATGGCTACACCTTC.